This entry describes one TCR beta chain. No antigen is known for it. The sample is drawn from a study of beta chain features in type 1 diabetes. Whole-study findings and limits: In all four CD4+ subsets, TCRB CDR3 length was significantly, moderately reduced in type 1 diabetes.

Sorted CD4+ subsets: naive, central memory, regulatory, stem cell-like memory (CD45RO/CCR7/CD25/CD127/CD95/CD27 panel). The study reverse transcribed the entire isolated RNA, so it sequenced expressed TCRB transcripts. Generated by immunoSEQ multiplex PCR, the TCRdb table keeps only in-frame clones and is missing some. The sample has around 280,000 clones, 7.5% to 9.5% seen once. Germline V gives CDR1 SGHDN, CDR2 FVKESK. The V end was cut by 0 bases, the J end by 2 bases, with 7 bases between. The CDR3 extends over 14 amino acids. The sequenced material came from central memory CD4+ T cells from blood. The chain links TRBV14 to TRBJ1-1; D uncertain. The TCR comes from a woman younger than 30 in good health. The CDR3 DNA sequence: TGTGCCAGCAGCCAAGATGAAATCAACACTGAAGCTTTCTTT. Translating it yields CASSQDEINTEAFF.